This TCR beta chain was observed in a study of T cell responses to AZD1222 COVID-19 vaccine. At the level of the study: Whether given at about 4 or about 12 weeks, second doses were pooled.

Assay used: immunoSEQ multiplex PCR; TCRdb lists only in-frame clones, some missing. The sample includes some 150,000 clones, 90% of them seen just once. A note on this clone: The target antigen is unknown.

Study results and limitations: Spike-specific TCRs gained breadth and depth after people received two AZD1222 doses.

V was pared by 0 bases and J by 3 bases, with 9 bases between. Germline values: CDR1 SGHNT, CDR2 YYREEE (reference sequence). This CDR3 is built from 14 residues. The sequences come from peripheral blood, collected on day 0 of AZD1222 vaccination. This receptor was taken from an adult in good health. The rearrangement uses TRBV5-4 and TRBJ1-1, with D perhaps TRBD1 (5 bases). CDR3 in amino acids: CASSLARGYTEAFF. DNA of the CDR3: TGTGCCAGCAGCTTGGCGAGGGGTTACACTGAAGCTTTCTTT.